This TCR beta chain comes out of a study of blood T cell repertoires in COVID-19. Study-level information: From the United States, Italy and Spain came samples of acute and convalescent COVID-19. From T cells, B-cell-depleted T cells, or PBMCs came the material, which was cDNA or gDNA.

Original methodology: The authors estimated nucleated cell counts from reference gene primer amplification. Sequencing used immunoSEQ multiplex PCR; TCRdb keeps in-frame clones, though not all of them. D and trimming come from the DNA, and the V and J calls and clone size come from that table. The sample holds 100,000 to 150,000 clones, approximately 81% seen once. The germline V gene encodes CDR1 SNHLY and CDR2 FYNNEI. The CDR3 extends over 13 amino acids. Between the trimmed V and J ends, which lost 4 bases and 4 bases, there was a span of 8 bases. The sequence was obtained from a woman between 50 and 59 years old with acute or convalescent COVID-19. The chain combines TRBV2 with TRBJ1-3; D is possibly TRBD1 (6 bases). What was sequenced was peripheral blood. CDR3 sequence: CASSGTEGNTIYF. For the CDR3, the DNA is TGTGCCAGCAGTGGGACAGAAGGAAACACCATATATTTT. The full variable domain, its missing parts supplied by reference TRBV2 and TRBJ1-3, is EPEVTQTPSHQVTQMGQEVILRCVPISNHLYFYWYRQILGQKVEFLVSFYNNEISEKSEIFDDQFSVERPDGSNFTLKIRSTKLEDSAMYFCASSGTEGNTIYFGEGSWLTVV.